The 14 T cell receptor beta chains presented below share a single source sample, sequenced in a study of cytomegalovirus exposure and HLA in healthy donors. PCR employed 60 Vbeta and 13 Jbeta primers. Profiling relied on immunoSEQ multiplex PCR, and the TCRdb table lists in-frame clones only, not all of them. The sample includes over 85,000 clones, around 77% seen only once; the top ten take 0.5% to 0.65%. The sample consisted of PBMCs. All receptors derive from a man aged 25-45 years in good health and CMV-seronegative.

The rearrangement links TRBV7-2 to TRBJ1-1, with a tentative D call TRBD1 (6 bases). The CDR3 has 15 residues. Germline CDR1 is SGHTA and CDR2 is FQGNSA. The V and J ends lost 5 bases and 1 base respectively, with 14 bases between them. The CDR3 coding sequence is TGTGCCAGCAGCCTGGGACACTCCGGGAACACTGAAGCTTTCTTT. As protein: CASSLGHSGNTEAFF.

Here the CDR3 reads CASSVATVGGTTDYGYTF. CDR3 nucleotides: TGTGCCAGCAGCGTAGCTACGGTGGGGGGGACCACGGACTATGGCTACACCTTC. The rearrangement links TRBV9 to TRBJ1-2; D is perhaps TRBD1 (5 bases). Germline V CDR1 and CDR2: SGDLS, YYNGEE. The CDR3 has 18 residues. Trimming removed 0 bases at V and 3 bases at J, with 21 bases between.

This chain uses TRBV6-1 with TRBJ1-5; D remains unclear. The CDR3 extends over 15 amino acids. Per the germline V gene, CDR1 is MNHNS and CDR2 is SASEGT. V lost 8 bases and J 6 bases, leaving 20 bases between the germline ends. The CDR3 reads CASRFGPEEGQPQHF. DNA for the CDR3: TGTGCCAGCCGCTTTGGGCCGGAGGAAGGTCAGCCCCAGCATTTT.

V is TRBV29-1 and J is TRBJ1-1; D perhaps matches TRBD1 (5 bases). Germline values: CDR1 SQVTM, CDR2 ANQGSEA. The CDR3 is made up of 13 amino acids. The V end was cut by 2 bases, the J end by 1 base, with 8 bases between. CDR3 nucleotide sequence: TGCAGCGTTGAAACAGGACGGAACACTGAAGCTTTCTTT. Translating gives CSVETGRNTEAFF.

The chain uses TRBV5-6 and TRBJ1-2; a possible D gene is TRBD1 (6 bases). CDR3 length: 15 residues. Trimming took 0 bases from V and 4 from J, leaving 13 bases between them. Germline CDR1 SGHDT, CDR2 YYEEEE. The CDR3 sequence is CASSLAGDRIYGYTF. The CDR3 nucleotides read TGTGCCAGCAGCTTGGCAGGGGACCGTATCTATGGCTACACCTTC. The variable domain in full, with the rest retrieved from reference TRBV5-6 and TRBJ1-2, is DAGVTQSPTHLIKTRGQQVTLRCSPKSGHDTVSWYQQALGQGPQFIFQYYEEEERQRGNFPDRFSGHQFPNYSSELNVNALLLGDSALYLCASSLAGDRIYGYTFGSGTRLTVV.

The rearrangement uses TRBV7-9 and TRBJ2-7; D is possibly TRBD2 (5 bases). The germline gives CDR1 SEHNR, CDR2 FQNEAQ (reference sequence). The CDR3 consists of 13 residues. Trimming pared 1 base from V and 4 bases from J, leaving 8 bases between. The CDR3 nucleotides read TGTGCCAGCAGCTTAGAACGGGAATACGAGCAGTACGTC. Translating it yields CASSLEREYEQYV.

The V call is TRBV4-3, the J call TRBJ2-2; TRBD2 aligns across 7 bases. Germline CDR1 reads LGHNA; CDR2 reads YSLEER. The junction had 1 base not matched to a gene; V was cut back by 0 bases and J by 0 bases. There are 16 residues in the CDR3. The CDR3 here is CASSQDAGANTGELFF. The CDR3 DNA reads as TGCGCCAGCAGCCAAGATGCGGGGGCGAACACCGGGGAGCTGTTTTTT.

The rearrangement uses TRBV25-1 and TRBJ2-1, with TRBD1 identical over 7 bases. The CDR3 totals 16 residues. Trimming removed 4 bases from V and 0 bases from J; junction bases left unmatched: 6. In germline, CDR1 is MGHDK, CDR2 SYGVNS. The CDR3 spells CASSAYRGGSYNEQFF. The CDR3 bases are TGTGCCAGCAGTGCTTACAGGGGCGGCTCCTACAATGAGCAGTTCTTC.

The chain has TRBV19 and TRBJ1-2; 11 bases agree with TRBD1. The ends lost 8 bases at V and 0 bases at J; junction bases unmatched: 5. CDR1 and CDR2 from the germline V gene are LNHDA and SQIVND (reference sequence). The CDR3 covers 15 residues. The CDR3 DNA is TGTGCCAGTCGGGACAGGGGGACCACTAACTATGGCTACACCTTC. This gives the protein CASRDRGTTNYGYTF.

This clone turned up a few times. The V and J genes are TRBV5-5 and TRBJ1-1; D unclear. Between the trimmed V and J ends, which lost 5 bases and 3 bases, there was a span of 8 bases. The CDR3 consists of 12 residues. Germline V lookup: CDR1 SGHKS, CDR2 YYEKEE (reference sequence). CDR3 amino acids: CASSPRDTEAFF. CDR3 in DNA: TGTGCCAGCAGTCCTCGGGACACTGAAGCTTTCTTT. The complete variable domain, with remaining parts taken from reference TRBV5-5 and TRBJ1-1, reads DAGVTQSPTHLIKTRGQQVTLRCSPISGHKSVSWYQQVLGQGPQFIFQYYEKEERGRGNFPDRFSARQFPNYSSELNVNALLLGDSALYLCASSPRDTEAFFGQGTRLTVV.

V usage is TRBV27 and J usage is TRBJ1-2; D is undetermined. Germline assignment: CDR1 MNHEY and CDR2 SMNVEV (reference sequence). This CDR3 spans 18 amino acids. Trimming left V 3 bases short and J 2 bases short, with 22 bases between. CDR3 in amino acids: CASSFYFTDGQINYGYTF. The CDR3 DNA is TGTGCCAGCAGTTTTTATTTCACAGACGGTCAAATCAACTATGGCTACACCTTC.

This rearrangement joins TRBV11-3 to TRBJ2-1; 10 bases align to TRBD2. V dropped 1 base and J dropped 3; count of bases not matched to a gene: 0. The length of the CDR3 is 15 residues. Germline assignment: CDR1 SGHNT and CDR2 YENEEA. CDR3 DNA: TGTGCCAGCAGCTTAGGGACTAGCGGCTACAATGAGCAGTTCTTC. Translating gives CASSLGTSGYNEQFF.

V usage is TRBV19 and J usage is TRBJ1-5, with 7 bases that match TRBD1. The CDR3 contains 17 residues. Germline V gene sequence: CDR1 LNHDA, CDR2 SQIVND (reference sequence). V shed 5 bases, J shed 0 bases, and the junction held 10 bases outside the gene matches. CDR3 sequence: CASSSFGGTVSNQPQHF. DNA for the CDR3: TGTGCCAGTAGTTCCTTTGGGGGGACAGTTAGCAATCAGCCCCAGCATTTT.

The chain combines TRBV29-1 with TRBJ2-7; TRBD1 agrees at 8 bases. In germline, CDR1 is SQVTM, CDR2 ANQGSEA. This CDR3 is 14 amino acids long. The J segment lost 2 bases and the V segment lost 5 bases, leaving 8 bases of the junction unmatched. The CDR3 sequence is CSVRGTGGTYEQYF. Here the CDR3 DNA reads TGCAGCGTTCGGGGTACAGGGGGTACCTACGAGCAGTACTTC.